This TCR beta chain was found in a study of regulatory T cells in long-lasting Graves disease. Study-wide context: Prior antithyroid drug treatment in newly diagnosed Graves' patients lasted under 3 months. Overall study findings and caveats: TCR diversity was lower in persistent Graves' patients (versus newly diagnosed ones).

Researchers made TCR beta libraries by using iRepertoire HTBI primers and running Arm-PCR on CDR3 regions. TCRdb redid the calling of the multiplex PCR reads with MiXCR, one entry per CDR3 protein. Of about 560,000 distinct CDR3 sequences in the sample, about 16% are singletons; the top ten hold more than 10%. This clonotype was seen only a few times. Its specificity is not known. Germline and junction disagree at one end, which may indicate a read error. Time point meaning: newly diagnosed GD, antithyroid drugs for less than 3 months. The TCR library used RNA extracted from PBMCs. Patients came through an endocrinology department, and that department was in Xi'an, China. The CDR3 totals 15 residues. Per germline, CDR1 MNHEY and CDR2 SMNVEV (reference sequence). These records were also assigned to another study, of T cells in Graves' hyperthyroidism and ophthalmopathy.

Material: peripheral blood mononuclear cells (PBMCs), obtained at new diagnosis, from a patient treated with antithyroid drugs. The rearrangement links TRBV27 to TRBJ1-1, with no clear D. The origin of this receptor is a man between 18 and 29 years old with Graves disease. The CDR3 spells CAGSPLSTVNTEAFF. DNA for the CDR3: TGTGCCGGCAGTCCCTTAAGTACGGTGAACACTGAAGCTTTCTTT.